This T cell receptor beta chain was profiled in a study of metastatic and nonmetastatic thyroid tumors. Each patient came to thyroid surgery without any prior treatment (of any kind). TCRdb re-called clones from the PCR reads using MiXCR. Among tens of thousands of clones listed, roughly 24% were seen once. This receptor was obtained from a female donor with papillary thyroid cancer or a benign thyroid nodule (not recorded which). Some clones in this sample may be carry-over from other donors' samples. Sequencing was carried out using blood.

CDR3 sequence: CASSVGEGGVIASSYNEQFF. The CDR3 DNA reads TGTGCCAGCAGCGTAGGGGAGGGGGGTGTGATTGCCTCCTCCTACAATGAGCAGTTCTTC. This rearrangement joins TRBV9 to TRBJ2-1; possibly TRBD2 for D (7 bases). With 0 bases removed from V and 0 bases from J, the gap between germline ends came to 22 bases. CDR3 length equals 20 residues. Germline lookup yields CDR1 SGDLS and CDR2 YYNGEE.